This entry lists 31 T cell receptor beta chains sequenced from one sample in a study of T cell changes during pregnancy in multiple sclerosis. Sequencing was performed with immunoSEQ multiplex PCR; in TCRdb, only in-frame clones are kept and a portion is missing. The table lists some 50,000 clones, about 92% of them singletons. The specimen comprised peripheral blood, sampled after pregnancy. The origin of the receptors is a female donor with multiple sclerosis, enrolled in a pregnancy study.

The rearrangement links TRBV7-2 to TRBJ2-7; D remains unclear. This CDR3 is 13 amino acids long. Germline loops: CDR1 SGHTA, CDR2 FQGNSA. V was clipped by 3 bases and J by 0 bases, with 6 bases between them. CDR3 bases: TGTGCCAGCAGCTTTGCGAACTCCTACGAGCAGTACTTC. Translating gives CASSFANSYEQYF.

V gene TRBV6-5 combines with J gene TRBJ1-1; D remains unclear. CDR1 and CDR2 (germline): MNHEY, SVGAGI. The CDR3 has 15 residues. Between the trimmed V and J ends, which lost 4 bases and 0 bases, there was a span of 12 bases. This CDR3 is CASSSPSLLNTEAFF. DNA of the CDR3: TGTGCCAGCAGTTCTCCCTCACTCCTGAACACTGAAGCTTTCTTT.

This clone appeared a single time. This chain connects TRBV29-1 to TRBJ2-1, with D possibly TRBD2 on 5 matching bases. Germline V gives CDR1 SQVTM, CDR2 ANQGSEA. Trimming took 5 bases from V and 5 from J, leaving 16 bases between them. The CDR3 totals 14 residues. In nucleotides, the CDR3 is TGCAGCGTTACTAGGCTTGGACTTAACAATGAGCAGTTCTTC. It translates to CSVTRLGLNNEQFF.

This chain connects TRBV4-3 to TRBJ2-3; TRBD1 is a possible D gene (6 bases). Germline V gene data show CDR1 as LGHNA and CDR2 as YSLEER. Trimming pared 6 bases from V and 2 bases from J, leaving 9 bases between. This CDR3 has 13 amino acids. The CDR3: CASSPGATDTQYF. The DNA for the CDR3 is TGCGCCAGCAGTCCAGGGGCCACAGATACGCAGTATTTT.

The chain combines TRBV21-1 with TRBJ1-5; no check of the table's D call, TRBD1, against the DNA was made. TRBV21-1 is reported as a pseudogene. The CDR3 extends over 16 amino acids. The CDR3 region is CASSKGAGGKDQPQHF. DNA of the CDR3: TGTGCCAGCAGCAAAGGGGCAGGGGGAAAAGATCAGCCCCAGCATTTT.

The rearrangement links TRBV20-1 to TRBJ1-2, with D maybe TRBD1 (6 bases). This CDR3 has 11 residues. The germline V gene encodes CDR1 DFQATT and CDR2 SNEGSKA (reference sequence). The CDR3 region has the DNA TGCGGGGGGGCCGGGCCCTATGGCTACACCTTC. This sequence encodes CGGAGPYGYTF.

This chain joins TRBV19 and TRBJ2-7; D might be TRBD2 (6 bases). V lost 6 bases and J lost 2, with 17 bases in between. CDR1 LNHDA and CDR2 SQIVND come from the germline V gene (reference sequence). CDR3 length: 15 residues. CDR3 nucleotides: TGTGCCAGTAGCACCGGAGGGGTTCCCCCCTACGAGCAGTACTTC. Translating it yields CASSTGGVPPYEQYF.

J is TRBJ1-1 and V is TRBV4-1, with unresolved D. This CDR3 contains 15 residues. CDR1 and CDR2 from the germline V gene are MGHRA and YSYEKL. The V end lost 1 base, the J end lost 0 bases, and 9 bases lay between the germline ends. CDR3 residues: CASSQVSYMNTEAFF. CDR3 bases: TGCGCCAGCAGCCAAGTTTCGTACATGAACACTGAAGCTTTCTTT.

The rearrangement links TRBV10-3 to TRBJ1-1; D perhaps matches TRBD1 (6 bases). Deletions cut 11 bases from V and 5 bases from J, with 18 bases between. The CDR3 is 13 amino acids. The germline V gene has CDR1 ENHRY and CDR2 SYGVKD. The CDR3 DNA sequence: TGTGCCGCTCAGGGGTTGTCAGAAACTGAAGCTTTCTTT. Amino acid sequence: CAAQGLSETEAFF.

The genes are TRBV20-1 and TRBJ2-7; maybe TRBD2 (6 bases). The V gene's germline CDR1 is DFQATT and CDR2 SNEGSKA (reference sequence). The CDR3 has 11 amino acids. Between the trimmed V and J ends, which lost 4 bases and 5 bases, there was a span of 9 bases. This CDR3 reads CSATTSNEQYF. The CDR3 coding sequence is TGCAGTGCTACCACTAGCAACGAGCAGTACTTC.

The CDR3 nucleotides are TGTGCCAGCTCACCAAAATTTGCAGGGGGCACCTACAATGAGCAGTTCTTC. This sequence encodes CASSPKFAGGTYNEQFF. The chain employs TRBV18 and TRBJ2-1, with TRBD1 identical over 8 bases. V shed 2 bases, J shed 2 bases, and the junction held 8 bases outside the gene matches. This CDR3 region has 17 residues. Germline-derived CDR1 and CDR2 are KGHSH and LQKENI.

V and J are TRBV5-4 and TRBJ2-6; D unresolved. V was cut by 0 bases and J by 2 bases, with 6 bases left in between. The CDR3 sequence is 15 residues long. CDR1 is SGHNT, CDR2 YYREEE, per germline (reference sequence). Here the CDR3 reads CASSLEPAGANVLTF. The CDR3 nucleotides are TGTGCCAGCAGCTTGGAGCCGGCTGGGGCCAACGTCCTGACTTTC. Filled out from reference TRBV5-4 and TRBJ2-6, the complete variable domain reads ETGVTQSPTHLIKTRGQQVTLRCSSQSGHNTVSWYQQALGQGPQFIFQYYREEENGRGNFPPRFSGLQFPNYSSELNVNALELDDSALYLCASSLEPAGANVLTFGAGSRLTVL.

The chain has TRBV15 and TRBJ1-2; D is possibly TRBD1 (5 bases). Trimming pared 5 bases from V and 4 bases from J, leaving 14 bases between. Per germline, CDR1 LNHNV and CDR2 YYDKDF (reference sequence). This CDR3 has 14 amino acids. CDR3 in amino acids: CATSEHQGSYGYTF. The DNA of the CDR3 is TGTGCCACCAGCGAACACCAGGGATCCTATGGCTACACCTTC.

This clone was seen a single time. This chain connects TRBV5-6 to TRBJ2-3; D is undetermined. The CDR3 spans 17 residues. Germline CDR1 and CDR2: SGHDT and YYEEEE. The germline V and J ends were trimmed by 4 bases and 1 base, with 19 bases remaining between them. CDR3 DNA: TGTGCCAGCAGCCCGGCGACTGGCCCTATACGCACAGATACGCAGTATTTT. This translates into CASSPATGPIRTDTQYF.

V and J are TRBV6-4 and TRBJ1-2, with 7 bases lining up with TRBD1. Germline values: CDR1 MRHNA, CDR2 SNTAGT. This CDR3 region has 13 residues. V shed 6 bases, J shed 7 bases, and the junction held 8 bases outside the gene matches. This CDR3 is CASRARGDSGYTF. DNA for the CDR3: TGTGCCAGCAGGGCCAGGGGGGACAGTGGCTACACCTTC.

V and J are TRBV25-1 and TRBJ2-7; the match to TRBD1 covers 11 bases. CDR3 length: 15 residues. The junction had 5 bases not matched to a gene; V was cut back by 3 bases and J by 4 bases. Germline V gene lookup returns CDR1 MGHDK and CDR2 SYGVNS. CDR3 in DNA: TGTGCCAGCAGTGATGTGGGGACAGGGGGTTACGAGCAGTACTTC. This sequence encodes CASSDVGTGGYEQYF.

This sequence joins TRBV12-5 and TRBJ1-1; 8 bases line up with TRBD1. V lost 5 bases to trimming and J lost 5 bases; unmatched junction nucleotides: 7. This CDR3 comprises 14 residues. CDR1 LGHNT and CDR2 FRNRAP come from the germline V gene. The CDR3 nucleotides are TGTGCTAGTGGTCCCAGAACAGGGGGGACTGAAGCTTTCTTT. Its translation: CASGPRTGGTEAFF.

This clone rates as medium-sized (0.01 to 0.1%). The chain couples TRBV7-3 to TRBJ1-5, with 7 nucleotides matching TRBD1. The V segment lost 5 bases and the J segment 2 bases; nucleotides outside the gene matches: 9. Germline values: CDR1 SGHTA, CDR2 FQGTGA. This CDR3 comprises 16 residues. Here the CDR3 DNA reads TGTGCCAGCAGCCTCAAACAGGGGTACGGCAATCAGCCCCAGCATTTT. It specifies CASSLKQGYGNQPQHF.

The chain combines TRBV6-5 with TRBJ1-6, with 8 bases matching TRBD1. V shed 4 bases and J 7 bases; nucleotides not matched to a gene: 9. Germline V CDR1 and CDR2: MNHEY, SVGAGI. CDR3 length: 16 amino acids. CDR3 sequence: CASSFGQGRYNSPLHF. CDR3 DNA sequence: TGTGCCAGCAGTTTCGGACAGGGCCGTTACAATTCACCCCTCCACTTT.

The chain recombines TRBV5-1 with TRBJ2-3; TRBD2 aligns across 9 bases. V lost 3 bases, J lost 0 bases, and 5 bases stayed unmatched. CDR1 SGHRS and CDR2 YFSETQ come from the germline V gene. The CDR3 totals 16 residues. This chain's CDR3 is CASSYSSGASTDTQYF. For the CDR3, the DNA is TGCGCCAGCAGCTATTCTAGCGGGGCCAGCACAGATACGCAGTATTTT.

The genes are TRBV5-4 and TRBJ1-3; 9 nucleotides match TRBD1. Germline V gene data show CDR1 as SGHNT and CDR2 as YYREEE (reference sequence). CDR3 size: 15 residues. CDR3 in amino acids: CAISTMGTGGNTIYF. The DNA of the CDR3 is TGTGCAATATCGACGATGGGGACAGGGGGAAACACCATATATTTT.

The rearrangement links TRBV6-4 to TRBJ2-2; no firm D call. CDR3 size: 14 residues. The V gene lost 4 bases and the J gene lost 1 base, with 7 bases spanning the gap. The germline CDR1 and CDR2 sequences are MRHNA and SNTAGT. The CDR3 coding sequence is TGTGCCAGCAGTGGGGCTTTGAACACCGGGGAGCTGTTTTTT. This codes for CASSGALNTGELFF.

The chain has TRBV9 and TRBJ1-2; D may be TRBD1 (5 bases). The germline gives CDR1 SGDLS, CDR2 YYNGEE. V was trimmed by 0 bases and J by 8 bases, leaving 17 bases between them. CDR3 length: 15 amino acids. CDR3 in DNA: TGTGCCAGCAGCGTAGCGGGAGGGCAGGGCGAGGGCTACACCTTC. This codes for CASSVAGGQGEGYTF.

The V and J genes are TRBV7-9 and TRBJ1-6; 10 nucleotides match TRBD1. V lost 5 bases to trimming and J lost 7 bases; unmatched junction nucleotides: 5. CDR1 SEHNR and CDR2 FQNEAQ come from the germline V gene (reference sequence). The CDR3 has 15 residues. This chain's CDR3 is CASSAGTGDNSPLHF. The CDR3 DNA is TGTGCCAGCAGCGCCGGGACAGGGGACAATTCACCCCTCCACTTT. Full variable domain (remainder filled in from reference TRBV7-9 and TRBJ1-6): DTGVSQNPRHKITKRGQNVTFRCDPISEHNRLYWYRQTLGQGPEFLTYFQNEAQLEKSRLLSDRFSAERPKGSFSTLEIQRTEQGDSAMYLCASSAGTGDNSPLHFGNGTRLTVT.

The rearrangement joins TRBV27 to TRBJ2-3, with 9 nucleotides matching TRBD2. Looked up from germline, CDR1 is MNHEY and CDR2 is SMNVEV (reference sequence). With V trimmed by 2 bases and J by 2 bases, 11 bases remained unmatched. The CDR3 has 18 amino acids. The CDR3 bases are TGTGCCAGCAGTTTAAAGGCTGGGCGGGGGGGACACACAGATACGCAGTATTTT. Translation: CASSLKAGRGGHTDTQYF.

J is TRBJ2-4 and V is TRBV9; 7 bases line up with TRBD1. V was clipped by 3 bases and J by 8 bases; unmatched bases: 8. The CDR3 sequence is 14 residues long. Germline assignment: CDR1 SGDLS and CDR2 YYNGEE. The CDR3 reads CASSARQGPDIQYF. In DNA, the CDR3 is TGTGCCAGCAGCGCCCGACAGGGTCCGGACATTCAGTACTTC.

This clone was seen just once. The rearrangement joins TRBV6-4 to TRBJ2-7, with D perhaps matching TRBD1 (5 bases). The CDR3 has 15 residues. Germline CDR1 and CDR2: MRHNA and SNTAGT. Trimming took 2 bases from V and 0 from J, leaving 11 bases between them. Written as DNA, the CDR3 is TGTGCCAGCAGTGACCCCAGGGAAAGCTCCTACGAGCAGTACTTC. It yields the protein CASSDPRESSYEQYF.

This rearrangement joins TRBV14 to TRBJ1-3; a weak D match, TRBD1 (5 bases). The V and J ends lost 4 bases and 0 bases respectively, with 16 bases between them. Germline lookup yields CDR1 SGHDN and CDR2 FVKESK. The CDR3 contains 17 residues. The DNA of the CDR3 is TGTGCCAGCAGCCTCCCCTTACAGGTCCTCTCTGGAAACACCATATATTTT. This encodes CASSLPLQVLSGNTIYF.

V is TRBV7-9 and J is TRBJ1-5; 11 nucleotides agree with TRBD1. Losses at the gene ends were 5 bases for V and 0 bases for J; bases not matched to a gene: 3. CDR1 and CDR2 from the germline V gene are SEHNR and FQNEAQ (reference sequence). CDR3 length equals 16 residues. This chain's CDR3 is CASSLGQGGSNQPQHF. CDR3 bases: TGTGCCAGCAGCCTGGGACAGGGGGGTAGCAATCAGCCCCAGCATTTT.

The CDR3 protein is CAWSFLRGRNYGYTF. CDR3 sequence (DNA): TGTGCCTGGAGTTTCTTGCGGGGCAGGAACTATGGCTACACCTTC. V usage is TRBV30 and J usage is TRBJ1-2; D is perhaps TRBD1 (5 bases). The V gene's germline CDR1 is GTSNPN and CDR2 SVGIG (reference sequence). This CDR3 region has 15 residues. Trimming took 2 bases from V and 2 from J, leaving 15 bases between them.

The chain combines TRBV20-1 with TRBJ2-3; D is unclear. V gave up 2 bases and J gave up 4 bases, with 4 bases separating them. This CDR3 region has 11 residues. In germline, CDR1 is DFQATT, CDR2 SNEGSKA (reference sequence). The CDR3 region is CSARPADTQYF. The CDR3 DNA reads TGCAGTGCTAGACCGGCAGATACGCAGTATTTT.